This T cell receptor (beta chain) was obtained from a study of blood T cell repertoires in COVID-19. Overall study: The origin of the acute and convalescent COVID-19 samples was the United States, Italy and Spain.

Here immunoSEQ multiplex PCR was the method, and the copy in TCRdb shows in-frame clones only, minus some. The profile shows 150,000 to 200,000 clones, approximately 90% of them singletons. The length of the CDR3 is 13 residues. Per germline, CDR1 SEHNR and CDR2 FQNEAQ (reference sequence). V lost 7 bases, J lost 8 bases, and 17 bases lay in between. The rearrangement links TRBV7-9 to TRBJ1-2; D remains ambiguous. The sequenced sample was peripheral blood. The receptor was isolated from a man aged 55-75 years with acute or convalescent COVID-19. The CDR3 DNA sequence: TGTGCCAGCACCCGGGTGCAAATCGAGGGCTACACCTTC. Protein: CASTRVQIEGYTF.